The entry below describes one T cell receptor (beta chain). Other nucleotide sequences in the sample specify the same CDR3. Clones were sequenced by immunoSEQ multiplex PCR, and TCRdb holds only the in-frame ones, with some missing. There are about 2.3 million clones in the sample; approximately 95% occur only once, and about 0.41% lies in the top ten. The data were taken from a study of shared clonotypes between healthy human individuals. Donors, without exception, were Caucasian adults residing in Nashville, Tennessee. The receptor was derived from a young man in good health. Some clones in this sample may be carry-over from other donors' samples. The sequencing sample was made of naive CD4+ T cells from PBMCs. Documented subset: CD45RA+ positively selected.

CDR3 residues: CASSLFRGQETQYF. As DNA, the CDR3 is TGTGCCAGCAGCTTATTCCGGGGCCAAGAGACCCAGTACTTC. The gene calls are TRBV11-2 and TRBJ2-5; a weak D match, TRBD2 (5 bases). The length of the CDR3 is 14 residues. V gave up 2 bases and J gave up 1 base, with 8 bases separating them. Germline lookup yields CDR1 SGHAT and CDR2 FQNNGV. The full variable domain, with the rest looked up from reference TRBV11-2 and TRBJ2-5, is EAGVAQSPRYKIIEKRQSVAFWCNPISGHATLYWYQQILGQGPKLLIQFQNNGVVDDSQLPKDRFSAERLKGVDSTLKIQPAKLEDSAVYLCASSLFRGQETQYFGPGTRLLVL.